These T cell receptor beta chains were read from a single sample in a study of T cell repertoires in cytomegalovirus infection. These receptors have no identified antigens. TCRdb reprocessed the reads via MiXCR and lists one record per CDR3 protein. This table has about 570,000 distinct CDR3 sequences, about 40% appearing once. This specimen was cultured PBMCs, taken from culture after CMV antigen stimulation. Every receptor here comes from a human donor in good health (CMV status not recorded). Some clones in this sample may be carry-over from other donors' samples. Both conserved end residues are part of each CDR3. A D gene is named only where the DNA matches it firmly. Not all rows give a size; the values are once, few, many and, for expanded clones, a class.

J gene,V gene,clone size,D gene,CDR3 DNA,CDR3 protein
TRBJ2-1,TRBV10-3,few,TRBD2,TGTGCCGTCCGAGAATCTAGCGGGGGGTCTACCTACAATGAGCAGTTCTTC,CAVRESSGGSTYNEQFF
TRBJ2-1,TRBV12-3/TRBV12-4,-,-,TGTGCCAGCAGTTTAGGTAGGGGGATGAATACCAATGAGCAGTTCTTC,CASSLGRGMNTNEQFF
TRBJ2-7,TRBV19,-,-,TGTGCCAGTAGTATGGGTCAAATCGGCCTCTACGAGCAGTACTTC,CASSMGQIGLYEQYF
TRBJ1-5,TRBV15,few,-,TGTGCCACTGGGGGTACCGATAATCAGCCCCAGCATTTT,CATGGTDNQPQHF
TRBJ2-1,TRBV11-3,few,TRBD1,TGTGCCAGCAGCGGCCGGACAGGGGGGGGTGAGCAGTTCTTC,CASSGRTGGGEQFF
TRBJ1-1,TRBV29-1,-,-,TGCAGCTCACGGACACTGAACACTGAAGCTTTCTTT,CSSRTLNTEAFF
TRBJ2-5,TRBV7-2,-,-,TGTGCCAGCAGCCAATTTCAAGAGACCCAGTACTTC,CASSQFQETQYF
TRBJ2-7,TRBV7-2,-,TRBD1,TGTGCCAGCAGCCGGGACAGGGGAATGTACGAGCAGTACTTC,CASSRDRGMYEQYF
TRBJ2-1,TRBV12-3/TRBV12-4,few,TRBD2,TGTGCCAGCAGTCCGGGAGGGCTAGCGGGATACAATGAGCAGTTCTTC,CASSPGGLAGYNEQFF
TRBJ2-1,TRBV12-3/TRBV12-4,-,TRBD2,TGTGCCAGCGGCCCACTAGCGGGAGTAGGGTTGGAGCAGTTCTTC,CASGPLAGVGLEQFF
TRBJ1-1,TRBV12-3/TRBV12-4,-,-,TGTGCCAGCAGCCCGTTTTCCATGAACACTGAAGCTTTCTTT,CASSPFSMNTEAFF
TRBJ2-2,TRBV7-2,-,-,TGTGCCAGCAGTTGGACAATGAAGGGCGCCGGGGAGCTGTTTTTT,CASSWTMKGAGELFF
TRBJ2-5,TRBV7-9,few,-,TGTGCCAGCAGCTCCAGACTGCCGGGCCCTCAAGAGACCCAGTACTTC,CASSSRLPGPQETQYF
TRBJ2-7,TRBV7-2,-,TRBD1,TGTGCCAGCAGAGGACAGGGGGCGTACGAGCAGTACTTC,CASRGQGAYEQYF
TRBJ1-1,TRBV6-4,once,TRBD1,TGTGCCAGTCGACAGGGGGCCTACACTGAAGCTTTCTTT,CASRQGAYTEAFF
TRBJ2-7,TRBV5-1,-,TRBD1,TGCGCCAGCAGCTTGGCCTCCGGGACAGGACTCTACGAGCAGTACTTC,CASSLASGTGLYEQYF
TRBJ2-7,TRBV7-9,few,TRBD1,TGTGCCAGCAACCCCACAGGGGGCTACGAGCAGTACTTC,CASNPTGGYEQYF
TRBJ2-2,TRBV12-3/TRBV12-4,-,TRBD1,TGTGCCAGCAGGCCGGGACAGGCAAAGACCGGGGAGCTGTTTTTT,CASRPGQAKTGELFF
TRBJ1-5,TRBV19,-,-,TGTGCCAGTATGGATATGGGTCAGCCCCAGCATTTT,CASMDMGQPQHF
TRBJ2-1,TRBV24-1,-,-,TGTGCCACCAGTGATCCCTTCATTTCGAGGGGGTACAATGAGCAGTTCTTC,CATSDPFISRGYNEQFF
TRBJ1-2,TRBV6-1,few,-,TGTGCCAGCAGCGTAGGAGAGTATAACTATGGCTACACCTTC,CASSVGEYNYGYTF
TRBJ1-2,TRBV5-5,-,-,TGTGCCAGCAGCTTATTCAGAACTACTAACTATGGCTACACCTTC,CASSLFRTTNYGYTF
TRBJ2-7,TRBV7-8,once,-,TGTGCCAGCAGCTTTCAGGGACGCGCCTACGAGCAGTACTTC,CASSFQGRAYEQYF
TRBJ2-7,TRBV14,-,-,TGTGCCAGCAGCCAAGCCAGTAAGCAGTACTTC,CASSQASKQYF